This T cell receptor beta chain was obtained from a study of OX40 agonist ivuxolimab in advanced cancers. Study context: From 23 to 79 years was the age range, with a mean of around 56 years, and 70% to 85% were male.

The V end was cut by 4 bases, the J end by 6 bases, with 13 bases between. This CDR3 contains 13 residues. Germline values: CDR1 SGHNT, CDR2 YYREEE (reference sequence). The method was immunoSEQ multiplex PCR; TCRdb's version includes in-frame clones alone and lacks a portion of them. The sample includes over 35,000 clones, about 88% seen only once; the top ten take 16%. The TCR was taken from an adult with an advanced solid tumor such as melanoma, head and neck, liver or kidney cancer. The sequencing used CD4+ or CD8+ T cells sorted from blood, collected in a trial of the OX40 agonist ivuxolimab. This chain joins TRBV5-4 and TRBJ1-2; D possibly corresponds to TRBD1 (5 bases). As DNA, the CDR3 is TGTGCCAGCAGCCTAACGGGACTGGATGGCTACACCTTC. This gives the protein CASSLTGLDGYTF.